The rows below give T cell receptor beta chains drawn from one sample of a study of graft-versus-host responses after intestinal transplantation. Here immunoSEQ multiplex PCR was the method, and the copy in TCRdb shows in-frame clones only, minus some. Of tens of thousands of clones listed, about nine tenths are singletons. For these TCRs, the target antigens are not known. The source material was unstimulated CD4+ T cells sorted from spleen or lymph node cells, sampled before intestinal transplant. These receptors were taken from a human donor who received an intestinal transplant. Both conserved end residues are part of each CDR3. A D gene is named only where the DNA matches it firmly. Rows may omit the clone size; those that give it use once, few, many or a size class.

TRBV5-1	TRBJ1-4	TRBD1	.	TGCGCCAGCAGCTGGTTGGGACAGCGTAATGAAAAACTGTTTTTT	CASSWLGQRNEKLFF
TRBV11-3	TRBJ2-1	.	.	TGTGCCAGCAGCTTAGGCTTCGCGGACAATGAGCAGTTCTTC	CASSLGFADNEQFF
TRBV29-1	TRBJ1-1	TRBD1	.	TGCAGCGTTTGGGACAGTAACACTGAAGCTTTCTTT	CSVWDSNTEAFF
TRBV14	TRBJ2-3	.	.	TGTGCCAGCAGCCCCGGAGGGACGGGGCGGTCGAATACGCAGTATTTT	CASSPGGTGRSNTQYF
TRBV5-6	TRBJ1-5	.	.	TGTGCCAGCAGCTTGCGAGGTGGGGGCAATCAGCCCCAGCATTTT	CASSLRGGGNQPQHF
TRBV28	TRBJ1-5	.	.	TGTGCCAGCGATTGGGGGGGGCCCAACAATCAGCCCCAGCATTTT	CASDWGGPNNQPQHF
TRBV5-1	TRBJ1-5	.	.	TGCGCCAGCAGCTTGGGCAGGGAGGGTCAGCCCCAGCATTTT	CASSLGREGQPQHF
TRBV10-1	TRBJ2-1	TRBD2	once	TGCGCCAGCAGTGAGGGGACTAGCGGATACAATGAGCAGTTCTTC	CASSEGTSGYNEQFF
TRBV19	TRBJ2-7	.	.	TGTGCCAGTAGTATCGGGCAGGGCGAGCAGTACTTC	CASSIGQGEQYF
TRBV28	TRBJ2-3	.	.	TGTGCCAGCAGCCGGACGGGAGTGGCTGCAGATACGCAGTATTTT	CASSRTGVAADTQYF
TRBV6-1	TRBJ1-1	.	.	TGTGCCAGCACCCCGAACGCGAGGGGGGCTTTCTTT	CASTPNARGAFF
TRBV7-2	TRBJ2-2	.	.	TGTGCCAGCAGCTTAGGACAGGCGATCGGGGAGCTGTTTTTT	CASSLGQAIGELFF
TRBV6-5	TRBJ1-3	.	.	TGTGCCAGCAGTTACTCGAACACCGCTGGAAACACTATATATTTT	CASSYSNTAGNTIYF
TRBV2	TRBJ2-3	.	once	TGTGCCAGCATCCGAATAGGGTCCAACACAGATACGCAGTATTTT	CASIRIGSNTDTQYF
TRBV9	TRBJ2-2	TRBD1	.	TGTGCCAGCAGCGAAGGGGGCGCGATTTCCGGGGAGCTGTTTTTT	CASSEGGAISGELFF